This T cell receptor beta chain stems from a study of OX40 agonist ivuxolimab in advanced cancers. With respect to the entire study: The costimulatory receptor OX40 (CD134) was targeted by ivuxolimab, a fully human IgG2 agonistic monoclonal antibody. Intravenous ivuxolimab was administered to patients every 2 weeks at six dose levels: 0.01, 0.1, 0.3, 1.5, 3 and 10 mg/kg. Of the approximately 54 dose-escalation patients, hepatocellular carcinoma was present in some 19, melanoma in some 15, renal cell carcinoma in 9 and head and neck cancer in 9. In the dose-escalation cohort, around four fifths of patients were male, and the mean age was 60 years with a range of roughly 23 to 90. Patients were allowed to have had prior anti-PD-1, anti-PD-L1 or anti-CTLA-4 therapy, and 30% to 50% of the dose-escalation patients had previously received checkpoint inhibitors. Partial responses were achieved by three dose-escalation patients, of whom one had hepatocellular carcinoma and two had cutaneous melanoma. The point of sequencing TCRbeta in the periphery was to test whether ivuxolimab changed TCR sequence diversity and drove clonal T-cell expansion. The paper covers the monotherapy dose-escalation part of the phase I ivuxolimab trial, which included N ≈ 50 patients. Beyond this particular receptor, the publication reports: Antigen specificity was not determined for the clonally expanded peripheral T cells. Low levels of normalized T-cell clonal expansion were also seen in some nonresponding patients. After ivuxolimab, CD8+ T cells had more expanded clones than CD4+ T cells on average. In the 0.1-3.0 mg/kg groups, partial responders were among the patients with the lowest normalized peripheral clonal expansion, particularly in CD8+ T cells. At doses of 0.1 to 3.0 mg/kg, clonal expansion of both CD4+ and CD8+ blood T cells was observed from baseline to week 6.

The germline V gene supplies CDR1 MNHEY and CDR2 SVGAGI. The CDR3 starts with the cysteine, ends with the phenylalanine, and has 15 residues. Just CDR3 DNA is preserved here, 45 bases in frame from base 1. Deletion took 7 bases off V and 0 bases off J, with a span of 15 bases between the germline ends. Patients with a history of autoimmune disease or receiving systemic immunosuppression were excluded from the trial. Peripheral blood for TCR sequencing was drawn from every dose cohort at baseline, at cycle 4 day 1 and at cycle 7 day 1. Samples were obtained from an open-label, multicenter, first-in-human phase I dose-escalation trial of ivuxolimab. The trial enrolled adults with locally advanced or metastatic head and neck squamous cell, hepatocellular, melanoma or renal cell carcinoma. Before TCR sequencing, CD4+ and CD8+ T cells were separately sorted from peripheral blood. A word on this clone: The specificity of this receptor is unknown. No qualities accompany the bases; no much larger clone lies one base away.

For sequencing of the TCRbeta CDR3 region, genomic DNA was extracted from the sorted cells. The immunoSEQ Assay was used for sequencing of TCRbeta CDR3 regions. TCRdb took this table from immuneACCESS and kept in-frame rearrangements with V and J called. Such tables lack part of the clones; where checked against another copy, unresolved V genes explain under half of the gap, and the rest is unexplained. Across this sample there are about 58,000 clones, with roughly 77% seen only once. The ten most abundant clones make up approximately 0.7% of the sample. This clonotype originated in an adult with an advanced solid tumor such as melanoma, head and neck, liver or kidney cancer. The chain joins TRBV6-5 to TRBJ2-5, with a tentative D gene TRBD1 over 6 matching bases. The material sequenced was CD4+ or CD8+ T cells sorted from blood, taken in a trial of the OX40 agonist ivuxolimab. The DNA sequence is given as TGTGCCAGCACCCAAAGAAGGGGGTACCAAGAGACCCAGTACTTC. The resulting protein is CASTQRRGYQETQYF.